This T cell receptor (beta chain) was sequenced for a study of blood T cell repertoires in COVID-19. On the study more broadly: Nucleic acid was either cDNA or gDNA, and it came from T cells, B-cell-depleted T cells, or PBMCs.

Generated by immunoSEQ multiplex PCR, the TCRdb table keeps only in-frame clones and is missing some. This sample carries some 72,000 clones, 85% to 90% of them seen once, and the ten largest clones take approximately 4.2%. CDR1 is SGHRS, CDR2 YFSETQ, per germline. The CDR3 consists of 16 residues. V was cut by 1 base and J by 4 bases, with 17 bases left in between. Sequenced material: peripheral blood. J is TRBJ1-2 and V is TRBV5-1; TRBD1 might be the D (5 bases). This receptor was taken from a man aged 50 to 59 with active COVID-19. CDR3 sequence (DNA): TGCGCCAGCAGCTTGACTAGCCTTCTAGGGGCCTATGGCTACACCTTC. Its protein product is CASSLTSLLGAYGYTF.